The clone carrying this TCR beta chain was counted a single time. What it binds is unknown. The data were obtained in a study of shared clonotypes between healthy human individuals. General study findings and limits: Among donors, the sharing of clonotypes was expected to be influenced by sequencing depth. Only a few donors were included, so the genetic and exposure-history diversity represented was limited.

It was on ten immunoSEQ deep assay plates that unsorted PBMC DNA was sequenced. Sequencing used immunoSEQ multiplex PCR; TCRdb keeps in-frame clones, though not all of them. The sample has fewer than 600,000 clones; 75% to 85% are singletons. Samples left unsorted employed roughly 90 million PBMCs for genomic DNA. The sequence derives from a woman in her thirties or forties in good health. Some clones in this sample may be carry-over from other donors' samples. The sequenced sample consisted of PBMCs.

This chain's CDR3 is CASSLAYNLAGVAQYF. The CDR3 region has the DNA TGTGCCAGCAGCCTCGCCTACAATTTAGCGGGAGTCGCGCAGTACTTC. The J gene is TRBJ2-7, the V gene TRBV11-2; 9 nucleotides align to TRBD2. CDR1 SGHAT and CDR2 FQNNGV come from the germline V gene. V lost 5 bases, J lost 9 bases, and 17 bases stayed unmatched. CDR3 length: 16 amino acids.